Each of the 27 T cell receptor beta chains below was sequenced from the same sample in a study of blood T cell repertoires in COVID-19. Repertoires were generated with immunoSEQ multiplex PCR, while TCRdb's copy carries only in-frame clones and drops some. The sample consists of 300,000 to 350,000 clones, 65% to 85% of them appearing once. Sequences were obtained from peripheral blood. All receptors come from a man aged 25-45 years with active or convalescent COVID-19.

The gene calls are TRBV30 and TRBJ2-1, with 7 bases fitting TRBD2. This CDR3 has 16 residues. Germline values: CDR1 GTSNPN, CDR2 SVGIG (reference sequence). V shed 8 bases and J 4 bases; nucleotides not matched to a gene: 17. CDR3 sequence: CAHQGGRDLDYNEQFF. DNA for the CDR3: TGTGCCCACCAAGGAGGGAGGGATCTGGATTACAATGAGCAGTTCTTC.

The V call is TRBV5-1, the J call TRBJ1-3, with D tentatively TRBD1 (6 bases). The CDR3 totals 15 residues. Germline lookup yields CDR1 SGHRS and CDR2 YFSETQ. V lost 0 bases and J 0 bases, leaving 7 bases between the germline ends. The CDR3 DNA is TGCGCCAGCAGCTTGGCAGGGGTCTCTGGAAACACCATATATTTT. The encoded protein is CASSLAGVSGNTIYF.

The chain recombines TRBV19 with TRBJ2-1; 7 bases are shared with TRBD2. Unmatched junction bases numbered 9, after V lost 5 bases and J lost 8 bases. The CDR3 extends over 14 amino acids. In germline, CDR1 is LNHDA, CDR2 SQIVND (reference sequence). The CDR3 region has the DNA TGTGCCAGTAGTCCCCGGACTAGGTACGATGAGCAGTTCTTC. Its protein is CASSPRTRYDEQFF. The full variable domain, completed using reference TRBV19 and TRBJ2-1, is DGGITQSPKYLFRKEGQNVTLSCEQNLNHDAMYWYRQDPGQGLRLIYYSQIVNDFQKGDIAEGYSVSREKKESFPLTVTSAQKNPTAFYLCASSPRTRYDEQFFGPGTRLTVL.

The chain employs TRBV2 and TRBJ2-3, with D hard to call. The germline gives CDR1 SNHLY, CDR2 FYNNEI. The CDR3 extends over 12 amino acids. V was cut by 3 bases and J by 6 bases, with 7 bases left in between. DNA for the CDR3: TGTGCCAGCAGTGATGCGGTGGATACGCAGTATTTT. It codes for CASSDAVDTQYF. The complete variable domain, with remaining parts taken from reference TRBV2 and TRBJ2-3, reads EPEVTQTPSHQVTQMGQEVILRCVPISNHLYFYWYRQILGQKVEFLVSFYNNEISEKSEIFDDQFSVERPDGSNFTLKIRSTKLEDSAMYFCASSDAVDTQYFGPGTRLTVL.

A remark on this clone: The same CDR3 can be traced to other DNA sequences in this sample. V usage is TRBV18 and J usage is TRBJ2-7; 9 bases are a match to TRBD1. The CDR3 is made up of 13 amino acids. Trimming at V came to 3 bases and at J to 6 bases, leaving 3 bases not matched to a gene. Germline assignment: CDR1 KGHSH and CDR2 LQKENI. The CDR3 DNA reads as TGTGCCAGCTCACCGGGACAGGGCTCCGAGCAGTACTTC. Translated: CASSPGQGSEQYF.

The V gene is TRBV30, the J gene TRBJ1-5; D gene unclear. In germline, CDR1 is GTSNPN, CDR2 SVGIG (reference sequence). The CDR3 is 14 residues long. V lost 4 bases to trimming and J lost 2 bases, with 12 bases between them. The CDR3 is CAWNTGMGNQPQHF. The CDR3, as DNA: TGTGCCTGGAACACGGGGATGGGCAATCAGCCCCAGCATTTT.

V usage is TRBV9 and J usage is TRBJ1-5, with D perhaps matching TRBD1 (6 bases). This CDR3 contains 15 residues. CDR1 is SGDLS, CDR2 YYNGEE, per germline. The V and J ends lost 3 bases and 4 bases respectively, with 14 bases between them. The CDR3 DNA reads TGTGCCAGCAGCGAGGACGGGACAACGAATCAGCCCCAGCATTTT. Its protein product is CASSEDGTTNQPQHF.

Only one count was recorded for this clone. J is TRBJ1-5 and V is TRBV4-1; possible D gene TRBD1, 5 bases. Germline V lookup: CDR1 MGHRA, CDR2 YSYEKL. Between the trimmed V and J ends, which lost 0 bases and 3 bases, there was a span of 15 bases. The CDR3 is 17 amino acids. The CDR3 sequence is CASSQDRRQGLNQPQHF. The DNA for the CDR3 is TGCGCCAGCAGCCAAGATAGGCGGCAGGGCCTCAATCAGCCCCAGCATTTT.

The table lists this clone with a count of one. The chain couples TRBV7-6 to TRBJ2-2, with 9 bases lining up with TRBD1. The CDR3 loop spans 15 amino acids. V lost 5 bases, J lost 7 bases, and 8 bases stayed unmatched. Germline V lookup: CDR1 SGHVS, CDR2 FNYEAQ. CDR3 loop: CASSAQGAANGELFF. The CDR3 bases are TGTGCCAGCAGCGCACAGGGGGCAGCGAACGGGGAGCTGTTTTTT.

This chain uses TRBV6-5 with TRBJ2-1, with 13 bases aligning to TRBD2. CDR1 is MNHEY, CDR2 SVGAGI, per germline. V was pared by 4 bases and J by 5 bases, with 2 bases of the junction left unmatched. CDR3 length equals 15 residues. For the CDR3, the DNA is TGTGCCAGCAGTTCGGGGACTAGCGGGAACAATGAGCAGTTCTTC. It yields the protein CASSSGTSGNNEQFF.

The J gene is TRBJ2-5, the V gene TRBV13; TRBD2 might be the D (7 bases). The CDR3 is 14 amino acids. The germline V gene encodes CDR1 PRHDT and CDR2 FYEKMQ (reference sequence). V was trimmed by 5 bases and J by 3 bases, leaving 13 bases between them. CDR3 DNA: TGTGCCAGCAGCCGGAGAGGGGGGGAAGAGACCCAGTACTTC. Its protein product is CASSRRGGEETQYF.

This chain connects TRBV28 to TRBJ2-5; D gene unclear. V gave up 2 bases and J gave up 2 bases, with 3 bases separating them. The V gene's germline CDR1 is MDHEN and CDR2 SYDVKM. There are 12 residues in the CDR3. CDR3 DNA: TGTGCCAGCAGTTTACGGCAAGAGACCCAGTACTTC. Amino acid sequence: CASSLRQETQYF.

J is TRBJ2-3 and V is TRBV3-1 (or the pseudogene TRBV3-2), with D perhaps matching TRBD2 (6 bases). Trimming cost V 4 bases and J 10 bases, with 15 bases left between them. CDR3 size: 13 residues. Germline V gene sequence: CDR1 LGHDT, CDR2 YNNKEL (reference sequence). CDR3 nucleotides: TGTGCCAGCAGCCTTGGGGCGACTAGGGCGCAGTATTTT. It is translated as CASSLGATRAQYF.

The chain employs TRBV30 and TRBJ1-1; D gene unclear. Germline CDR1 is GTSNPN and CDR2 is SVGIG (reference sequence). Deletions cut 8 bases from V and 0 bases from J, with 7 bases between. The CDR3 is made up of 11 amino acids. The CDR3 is CAVNMNTEAFF. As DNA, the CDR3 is TGTGCCGTGAACATGAACACTGAAGCTTTCTTT. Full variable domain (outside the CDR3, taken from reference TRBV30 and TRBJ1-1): SQTIHQWPATLVQPVGSPLSLECTVEGTSNPNLYWYRQAAGRGLQLLFYSVGIGQISSEVPQNLSASRPQDRQFILSSKKLLLSDSGFYLCAVNMNTEAFFGQGTRLTVV.

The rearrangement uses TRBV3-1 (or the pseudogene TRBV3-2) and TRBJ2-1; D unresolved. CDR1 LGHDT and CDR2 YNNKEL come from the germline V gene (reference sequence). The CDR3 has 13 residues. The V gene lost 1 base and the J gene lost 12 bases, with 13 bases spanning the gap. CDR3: CASSQGADRAQFF. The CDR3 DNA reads TGTGCCAGCAGCCAAGGGGCCGACCGCGCGCAGTTCTTC.

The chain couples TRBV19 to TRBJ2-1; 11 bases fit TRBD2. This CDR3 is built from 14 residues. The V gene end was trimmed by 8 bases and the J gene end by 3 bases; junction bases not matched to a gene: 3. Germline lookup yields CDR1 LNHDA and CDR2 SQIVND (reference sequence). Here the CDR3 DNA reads TGTGCCAGTTCCGGGACTAGCGGCTACAATGAGCAGTTCTTC. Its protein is CASSGTSGYNEQFF. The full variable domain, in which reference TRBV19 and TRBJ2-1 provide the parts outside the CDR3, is DGGITQSPKYLFRKEGQNVTLSCEQNLNHDAMYWYRQDPGQGLRLIYYSQIVNDFQKGDIAEGYSVSREKKESFPLTVTSAQKNPTAFYLCASSGTSGYNEQFFGPGTRLTVL.

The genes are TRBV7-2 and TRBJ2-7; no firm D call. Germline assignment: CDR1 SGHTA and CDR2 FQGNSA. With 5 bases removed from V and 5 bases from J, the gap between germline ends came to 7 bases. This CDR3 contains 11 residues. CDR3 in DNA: TGTGCCAGCAGCCCTGGCCACGAGCAGTACTTC. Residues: CASSPGHEQYF.

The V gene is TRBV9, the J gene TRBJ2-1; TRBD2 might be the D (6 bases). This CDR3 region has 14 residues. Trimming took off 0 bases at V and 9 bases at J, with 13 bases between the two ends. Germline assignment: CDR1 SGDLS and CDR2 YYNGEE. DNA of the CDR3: TGTGCCAGCAGCGTAGCGGGAGATTTAGGTGAGCAGTTCTTC. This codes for CASSVAGDLGEQFF. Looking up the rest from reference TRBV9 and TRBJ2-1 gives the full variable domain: DSGVTQTPKHLITATGQRVTLRCSPRSGDLSVYWYQQSLDQGLQFLIQYYNGEERAKGNILERFSAQQFPDLHSELNLSSLELGDSALYFCASSVAGDLGEQFFGPGTRLTVL.

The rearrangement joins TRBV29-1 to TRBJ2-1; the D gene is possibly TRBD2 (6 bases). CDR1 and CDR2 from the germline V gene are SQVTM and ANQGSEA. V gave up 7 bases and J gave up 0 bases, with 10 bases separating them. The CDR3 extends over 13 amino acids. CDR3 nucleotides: TGCAGCGGCCGGGAGAGCTCCTACAATGAGCAGTTCTTC. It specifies CSGRESSYNEQFF.

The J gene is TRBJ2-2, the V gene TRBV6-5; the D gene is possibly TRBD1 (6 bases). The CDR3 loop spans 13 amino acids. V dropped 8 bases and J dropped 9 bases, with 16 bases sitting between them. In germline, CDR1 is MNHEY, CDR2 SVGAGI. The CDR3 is CASRDKSWRELFF. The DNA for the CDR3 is TGTGCCAGCCGGGACAAGAGTTGGCGGGAGCTGTTTTTT.

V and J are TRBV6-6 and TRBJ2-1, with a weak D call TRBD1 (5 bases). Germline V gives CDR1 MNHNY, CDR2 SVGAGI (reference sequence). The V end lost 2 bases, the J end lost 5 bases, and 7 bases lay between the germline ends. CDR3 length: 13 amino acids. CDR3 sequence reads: CASSYGRDNEQFF. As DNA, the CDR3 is TGTGCCAGCAGTTACGGCAGGGACAATGAGCAGTTCTTC.

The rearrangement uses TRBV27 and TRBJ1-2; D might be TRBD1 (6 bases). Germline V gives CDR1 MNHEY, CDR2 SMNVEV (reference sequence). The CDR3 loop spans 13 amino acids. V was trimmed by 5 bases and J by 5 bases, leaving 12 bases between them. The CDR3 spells CASSAQGRYGYTF. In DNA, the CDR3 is TGTGCCAGCAGTGCGCAGGGGCGGTATGGCTACACCTTC.

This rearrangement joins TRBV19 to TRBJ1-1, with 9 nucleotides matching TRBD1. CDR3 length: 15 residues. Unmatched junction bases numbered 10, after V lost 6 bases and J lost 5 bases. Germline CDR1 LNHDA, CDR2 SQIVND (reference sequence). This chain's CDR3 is CASSDPRGQGTEAFF. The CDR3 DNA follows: TGTGCCAGTAGCGACCCGAGAGGACAGGGGACTGAAGCTTTCTTT.

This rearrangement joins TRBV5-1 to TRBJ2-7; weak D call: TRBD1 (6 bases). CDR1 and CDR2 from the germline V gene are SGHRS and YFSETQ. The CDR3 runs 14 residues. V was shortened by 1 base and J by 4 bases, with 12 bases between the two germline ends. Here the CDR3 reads CASSLYRAGYEQYF. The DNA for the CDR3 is TGCGCCAGCAGCTTGTACAGGGCAGGGTACGAGCAGTACTTC.

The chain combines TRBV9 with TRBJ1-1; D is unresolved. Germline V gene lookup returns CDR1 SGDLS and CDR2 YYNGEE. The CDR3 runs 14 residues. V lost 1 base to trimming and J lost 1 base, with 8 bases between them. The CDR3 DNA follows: TGTGCCAGCAGCGTAAGAGATAAGAACACTGAAGCTTTCTTT. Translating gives CASSVRDKNTEAFF.

CDR3 sequence reads: CASSLPGGEKTQYF. In DNA, the CDR3 is TGTGCCAGCAGTCTACCGGGGGGTGAAAAGACCCAGTACTTC. This chain joins TRBV28 and TRBJ2-5; 7 bases align to TRBD2. V shed 5 bases, J shed 6 bases, and the junction held 9 bases outside the gene matches. The CDR3 length is 14 residues. The germline V gene encodes CDR1 MDHEN and CDR2 SYDVKM.

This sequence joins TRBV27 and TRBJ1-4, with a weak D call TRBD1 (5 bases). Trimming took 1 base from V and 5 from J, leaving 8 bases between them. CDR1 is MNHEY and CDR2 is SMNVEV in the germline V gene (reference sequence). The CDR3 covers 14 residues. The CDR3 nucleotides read TGTGCCAGCAGTTTATACGGGGGGAATGAAAAACTGTTTTTT. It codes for CASSLYGGNEKLFF.